This record looks at one TCR beta chain sequence and its context. An end of the junction does not agree with germline; a read error may underlie this. The data were taken from a study of tumor and adjacent non-tumor tissue in lung cancer. TCRbeta libraries were built with three rounds of nested PCR, modified from ARM-PCR. Each CDR3 protein gets one entry after TCRdb re-called the multiplex PCR reads with MiXCR. The data hold more than 75,000 distinct CDR3 sequences, with approximately 71% observed a single time. This CDR3 has 12 amino acids. No cell sorting was done before RNA was extracted from the tissue.

The sequence was obtained from a woman in her sixties or seventies with non-small cell lung cancer. Sequenced sample: lung tumor tissue. This chain links TRBV12-3 or TRBV12-4 with TRBJ2-5; D call uncertain. This chain's CDR3 is CASSFQRETQCF. Written as DNA, the CDR3 is TGTGCCAGCAGTTTCCAGCGAGAGACCCAGTGTTTC.